The entry that follows covers one T cell receptor (beta chain) sequence. The data belong to a study of shared clonotypes between healthy human individuals. The CDR3 has 13 residues. The germline CDR1 and CDR2 sequences are SGHTA and FQGTGA. V gave up 1 base and J gave up 2 bases, with 6 bases separating them. It was at deep level that the assay was run. Data came from immunoSEQ multiplex PCR; TCRdb stores just in-frame clones and leaves some out. This table holds about 980,000 clones, about three quarters found once. The chain couples TRBV7-3 to TRBJ2-7; D is ambiguous. The sequence derives from a man younger than 35 in good health. Sequencing used memory CD4+ T cells sorted from blood. Indicated subset: CD45RA-negative fraction. The CDR3 bases are TGTGCCAGCAGCTTAAACCACGCCTACGAGCAGTACTTC. Its translation: CASSLNHAYEQYF.